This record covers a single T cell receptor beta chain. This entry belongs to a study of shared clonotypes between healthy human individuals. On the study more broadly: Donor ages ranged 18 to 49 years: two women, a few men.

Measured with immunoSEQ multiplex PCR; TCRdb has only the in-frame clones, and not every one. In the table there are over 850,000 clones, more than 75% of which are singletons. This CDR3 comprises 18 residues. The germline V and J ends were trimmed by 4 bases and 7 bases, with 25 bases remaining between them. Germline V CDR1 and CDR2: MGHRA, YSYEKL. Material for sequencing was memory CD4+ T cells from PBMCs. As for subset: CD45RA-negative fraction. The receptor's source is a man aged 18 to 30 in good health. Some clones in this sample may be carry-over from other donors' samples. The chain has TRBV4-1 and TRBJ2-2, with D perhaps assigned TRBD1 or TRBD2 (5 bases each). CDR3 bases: TGCGCCAGCAGCCCTCAAGGCGTCGGGACCCCGTCGATCGGGGAGCTGTTTTTT. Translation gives CASSPQGVGTPSIGELFF.